Shown below are 5 T cell receptor beta chains from a single sample sequenced in a study of cytomegalovirus exposure and HLA in healthy donors (dated by TCRdb to 2016 to 2017). The library came from the immunoSEQ multiplex PCR assay. The multiplex PCR relied on a mix of 60 forward primers for TCR Vbeta segments and 13 reverse primers for TCR Jbeta segments. TCRdb took this table from immuneACCESS and kept in-frame rearrangements with V and J called. Such tables lack part of the clones; where checked against another copy, unresolved V genes explain under half of the gap, and the rest is unexplained. Within this sample are about 140,000 clones, with roughly 80% of them counted one time only. 1.5% to 2% of the sample comes from the top ten. Sample: PBMCs. The receptors come from a middle-aged woman in good health and CMV-seronegative.

In its sample, this clone was seen once. This CDR3 reads CASSPLTGNYGYTF. The CDR3 nucleotides read TGTGCCAGCAGTCCTTTGACAGGGAACTATGGCTACACCTTC. The V and J genes are TRBV2 and TRBJ1-2; TRBD1 aligns across 7 bases. V lost 5 bases, J lost 2 bases, and 5 bases stayed unmatched. Germline CDR1 and CDR2: SNHLY and FYNNEI. The CDR3 extends over 14 amino acids.

The chain employs TRBV5-1 and TRBJ2-6, with D unresolved. The CDR3 extends over 14 amino acids. Trimming cost V 3 bases and J 2 bases, with 6 bases left between them. Germline CDR1 reads SGHRS; CDR2 reads YFSETQ. CDR3 amino acids: CASSSSTGANVLTF. The CDR3 bases are TGCGCCAGCAGCTCCTCTACTGGGGCCAACGTCCTGACTTTC.

The gene calls are TRBV28 and TRBJ2-7, with D maybe TRBD1 (5 bases). The V end lost 5 bases, the J end lost 7 bases, and 18 bases lay between the germline ends. Germline CDR1 is MDHEN and CDR2 is SYDVKM. The CDR3 runs 14 residues. The chain's CDR3 is CASSTPSPAGEQYF. CDR3 nucleotide sequence: TGTGCCAGCAGTACTCCCTCCCCGGCAGGGGAGCAGTACTTC.

The V gene is TRBV15, the J gene TRBJ1-1; D unresolved. The ends were cut back, 0 bases at V and 4 bases at J, with 9 bases in the middle. The CDR3 consists of 14 residues. CDR1 LNHNV and CDR2 YYDKDF come from the germline V gene (reference sequence). The CDR3: CATSRERVGTEAFF. CDR3 coding DNA: TGTGCCACCAGCAGAGAGCGTGTCGGCACTGAAGCTTTCTTT.

The chain employs TRBV4-1 and TRBJ2-7; 10 bases line up with TRBD1. Trimming removed 0 bases from V and 5 bases from J; junction bases left unmatched: 4. Germline loops: CDR1 MGHRA, CDR2 YSYEKL. The CDR3 spans 15 residues. The CDR3 here is CASSQEGQGSNEQYF. CDR3 DNA: TGCGCCAGCAGCCAAGAGGGACAGGGGAGCAACGAGCAGTACTTC.